The 5 T cell receptor beta chains reported below all come from one sample, sequenced in a study of Tregs in tolerant kidney transplant recipients. The nonmyeloablative bone marrow transplants came from related graft donors, with transient mixed chimerism. TCRdb's copy holds only in-frame clones and misses some; the assay was immunoSEQ multiplex PCR. The table shows fewer than 95,000 clones, with over 85% occurring only once. The source material was CD4+ T cells from blood (PBMCs), sampled 12 months after the transplant. Receptors originate from a human patient who received a combined kidney and bone marrow transplant. Some T cells may be the graft donor's.

The chain employs TRBV5-8 and TRBJ2-7; 10 nucleotides align to TRBD1. Germline-derived CDR1 and CDR2 are SGHTS and YDEGEE. J lost 3 bases, V lost 1 base, and 4 bases had no gene match. The CDR3 sequence is 15 residues long. CDR3 loop: CASSLQGQGGYEQYF. CDR3 DNA: TGTGCCAGCAGCTTGCAAGGACAGGGGGGCTACGAGCAGTACTTC.

The J gene is TRBJ2-1, the V gene TRBV11-3; 10 positions agree with TRBD2. V trimming: 2 bases; J trimming: 5 bases; junction bases outside the gene matches: 6. Germline V CDR1 and CDR2: SGHNT, YENEEA. This CDR3 has 16 amino acids. CDR3 DNA sequence: TGTGCCAGCAGCTTATTGGCTAGCGGGGGTAACAATGAGCAGTTCTTC. Its protein is CASSLLASGGNNEQFF.

The chain employs TRBV29-1 and TRBJ1-4, with TRBD1 matching over 7 bases. This CDR3 spans 12 amino acids. The junction had 3 bases not matched to a gene; V was cut back by 7 bases and J by 4 bases. Germline V gives CDR1 SQVTM, CDR2 ANQGSEA. The CDR3 region is CSANRGNEKLFF. CDR3 coding DNA: TGCAGCGCAAACAGGGGTAATGAAAAACTGTTTTTT. Variable domain in full (rest from reference TRBV29-1 and TRBJ1-4): SAVISQKPSRDICQRGTSLTIQCQVDSQVTMMFWYRQQPGQSLTLIATANQGSEATYESGFVIDKFPISRPNLTFSTLTVSNMSPEDSSIYLCSANRGNEKLFFGSGTQLSVL.

A few counts support this clone. The CDR3 reads CASSIAGYTGELFF. CDR3 nucleotides: TGTGCCAGTAGTATTGCGGGCTACACCGGGGAGCTGTTTTTT. The rearrangement uses TRBV19 and TRBJ2-2, with D possibly TRBD2 on 5 matching bases. Trimming shortened V by 3 bases and J by 3 bases, and 8 bases separated the two germline ends. The CDR3 covers 14 residues. Per the germline V gene, CDR1 is LNHDA and CDR2 is SQIVND (reference sequence). Variable domain in full (rest from reference TRBV19 and TRBJ2-2): DGGITQSPKYLFRKEGQNVTLSCEQNLNHDAMYWYRQDPGQGLRLIYYSQIVNDFQKGDIAEGYSVSREKKESFPLTVTSAQKNPTAFYLCASSIAGYTGELFFGEGSRLTVL.

This CDR3 is CASSLMTSGSGEQYF. In DNA, the CDR3 is TGTGCCAGCAGCCTCATGACTAGCGGGAGTGGCGAGCAGTACTTC. This rearrangement joins TRBV4-2 to TRBJ2-7, with TRBD2 identical over 12 bases. The CDR3 totals 15 residues. The J segment lost 6 bases and the V segment lost 4 bases, leaving 7 bases of the junction unmatched. Germline V gene lookup returns CDR1 LGHNA and CDR2 YNFKEQ.